The 9 T cell receptor beta chains presented below share a single source sample, sequenced in a study of beta chain features in type 1 diabetes. What was sequenced were expressed TCRB transcripts, since all of the isolated RNA had been reverse transcribed. Profiled with immunoSEQ multiplex PCR; TCRdb holds only in-frame clones, not every one. The sample holds about 620,000 clones, about 14% seen once. The specimen sequenced was naive CD4+ T cells from blood. Source of these receptors: a man aged 18 to 29 in good health.

The chain uses TRBV4-3 and TRBJ1-2, with a weak D call TRBD1 (5 bases). With 0 bases removed from V and 4 bases from J, the gap between germline ends came to 12 bases. Per germline, CDR1 LGHNA and CDR2 YSLEER. This CDR3 contains 15 residues. CDR3 nucleotide sequence: TGCGCCAGCAGCCAAGAGGCGGGGACGCGCTATGGCTACACCTTC. Its translation: CASSQEAGTRYGYTF.

This clone came up a few times. In DNA form, the CDR3 reads TGTGCCATCAGTGACCCGGCTGTTTCTCTGGATACGCAGTATTTT. As protein: CAISDPAVSLDTQYF. The gene calls are TRBV10-3 and TRBJ2-3, with unresolved D. There are 15 residues in the CDR3. Per the germline V gene, CDR1 is ENHRY and CDR2 is SYGVKD. Trimming cost V 3 bases and J 6 bases, with 16 bases left between them.

This clone was seen only a few times. This CDR3 reads CSVVVAINEQFF. DNA of the CDR3: TGCAGCGTTGTAGTAGCGATCAATGAGCAGTTCTTC. The chain carries TRBV29-1 and TRBJ2-1; D possibly corresponds to TRBD2 (5 bases). The germline V and J ends were trimmed by 4 bases and 6 bases, with 10 bases remaining between them. Germline values: CDR1 SQVTM, CDR2 ANQGSEA. This CDR3 spans 12 amino acids.

Points on this clone: This specimen includes other DNA sequences encoding the same CDR3. The chain employs TRBV5-4 and TRBJ2-1; D call uncertain. Germline CDR1 SGHNT, CDR2 YYREEE (reference sequence). The CDR3 covers 15 residues. The V and J ends lost 0 bases and 1 base respectively, with 8 bases between them. CDR3 sequence reads: CASSLASGSYNEQFF. CDR3 DNA: TGTGCCAGCAGCTTGGCTTCCGGGTCCTACAATGAGCAGTTCTTC.

This clone has just a few counts. The rearrangement joins TRBV19 to TRBJ1-5, with D possibly TRBD1 on 5 matching bases. The V gene's germline CDR1 is LNHDA and CDR2 SQIVND (reference sequence). V lost 3 bases, J lost 3 bases, and 9 bases lay in between. The CDR3 runs 14 residues. This chain's CDR3 is CASSIMGPNQPQHF. The CDR3 bases are TGTGCCAGTAGTATTATGGGGCCCAATCAGCCCCAGCATTTT.

This clone was seen more than once but under ten times. This chain joins TRBV7-9 and TRBJ2-7; 7 bases map to TRBD1. The V gene's germline CDR1 is SEHNR and CDR2 FQNEAQ (reference sequence). This CDR3 has 15 amino acids. V trimming: 0 bases; J trimming: 6 bases; junction bases outside the gene matches: 8. CDR3 region: CASSLAGKGQSEQYF. The CDR3 nucleotides read TGTGCCAGCAGCTTAGCCGGCAAGGGACAGTCCGAGCAGTACTTC. Complete variable domain (other parts from reference TRBV7-9 and TRBJ2-7): DTGVSQNPRHKITKRGQNVTFRCDPISEHNRLYWYRQTLGQGPEFLTYFQNEAQLEKSRLLSDRFSAERPKGSFSTLEIQRTEQGDSAMYLCASSLAGKGQSEQYFGPGTRLTVT.

In its sample, this clone was seen a few times. The CDR3 is CASSLPQGWNSPLHF. CDR3 DNA sequence: TGTGCCAGCAGCTTACCACAGGGTTGGAATTCACCCCTCCACTTT. The chain has TRBV7-9 and TRBJ1-6; D possibly corresponds to TRBD1 (6 bases). CDR3 size: 15 residues. Germline V gene sequence: CDR1 SEHNR, CDR2 FQNEAQ (reference sequence). The V end lost 2 bases, the J end lost 7 bases, and 12 bases lay between the germline ends.

Comments on this clone: Different DNA sequences within this sample yield the same CDR3. CDR3 nucleotide sequence: TGTGCCAGCAGCTTCGGACTAGCGGGGGGCCAAGAGACCCAGTACTTC. This sequence encodes CASSFGLAGGQETQYF. The chain recombines TRBV7-8 with TRBJ2-5; 14 positions agree with TRBD2. The germline V gene encodes CDR1 SGHVS and CDR2 FQNEAQ. The CDR3 runs to 16 residues. V trimming: 3 bases; J trimming: 1 base; junction bases outside the gene matches: 1.

The rearrangement joins TRBV15 to TRBJ1-1; D is perhaps TRBD1 (5 bases). The CDR3 is 14 residues long. Germline V gives CDR1 LNHNV, CDR2 YYDKDF (reference sequence). The V end was cut by 0 bases, the J end by 1 base, with 6 bases between. Written as DNA, the CDR3 is TGTGCCACCAGCAGAGAGACAGAGAACACTGAAGCTTTCTTT. Its translation is CATSRETENTEAFF. The entire variable domain, with the rest obtained from reference TRBV15 and TRBJ1-1, is as follows: DAMVIQNPRYQVTQFGKPVTLSCSQTLNHNVMYWYQQKSSQAPKLLFHYYDKDFNNEADTPDNFQSRRPNTSFCFLDIRSPGLGDTAMYLCATSRETENTEAFFGQGTRLTVV.